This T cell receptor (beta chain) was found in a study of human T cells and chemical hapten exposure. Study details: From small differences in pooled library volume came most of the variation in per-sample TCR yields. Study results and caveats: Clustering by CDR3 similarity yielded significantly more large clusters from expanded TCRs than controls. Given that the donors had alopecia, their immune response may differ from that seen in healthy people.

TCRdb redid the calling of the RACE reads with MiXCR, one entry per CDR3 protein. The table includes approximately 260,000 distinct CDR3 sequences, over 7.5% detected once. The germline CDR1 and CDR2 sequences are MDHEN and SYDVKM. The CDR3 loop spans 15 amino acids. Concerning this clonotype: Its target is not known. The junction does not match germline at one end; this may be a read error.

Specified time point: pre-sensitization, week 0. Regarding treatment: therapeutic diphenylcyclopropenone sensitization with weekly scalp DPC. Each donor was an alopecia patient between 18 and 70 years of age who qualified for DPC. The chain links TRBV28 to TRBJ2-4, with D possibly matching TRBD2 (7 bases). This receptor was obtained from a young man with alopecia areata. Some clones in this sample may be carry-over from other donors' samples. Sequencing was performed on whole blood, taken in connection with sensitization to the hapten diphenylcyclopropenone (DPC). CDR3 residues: CASSSTPWGGQKRDF. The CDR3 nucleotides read TGTGCCAGCAGTTCCACGCCGTGGGGGGGGCAGAAAAGGGACTTC.